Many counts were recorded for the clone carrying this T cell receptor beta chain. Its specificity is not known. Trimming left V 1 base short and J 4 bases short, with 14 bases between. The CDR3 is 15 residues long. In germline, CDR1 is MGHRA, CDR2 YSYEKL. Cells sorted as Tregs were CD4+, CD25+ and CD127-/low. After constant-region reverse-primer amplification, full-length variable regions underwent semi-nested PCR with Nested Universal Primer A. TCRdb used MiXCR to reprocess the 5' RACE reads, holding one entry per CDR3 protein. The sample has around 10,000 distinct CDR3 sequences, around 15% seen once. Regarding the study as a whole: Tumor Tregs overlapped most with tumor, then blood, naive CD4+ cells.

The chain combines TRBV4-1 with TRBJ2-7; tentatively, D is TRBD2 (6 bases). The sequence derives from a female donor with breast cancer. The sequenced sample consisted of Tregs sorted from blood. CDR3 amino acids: CASSQADGSLYEQYF. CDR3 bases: TGCGCCAGCAGCCAAGCCGACGGGAGTTTATACGAGCAGTACTTC.